A selection of T cell receptor beta chains follows, all from one sample in a study of cytomegalovirus exposure and HLA in healthy donors. Clones were read by immunoSEQ multiplex PCR, and TCRdb kept only the in-frame ones, dropping some. This sample has about 140,000 clones, with approximately 80% found just once. Material: PBMCs. All receptors come from a man in his fifties or sixties in good health and CMV-seronegative. CDR3s leave out the opening cysteine and the closing phenylalanine or tryptophan. D genes are given only for firm matches.

ASSPLATGATGELF,TRBD1,TRBJ2-2,TRBV2
AISRDRGQDTQY,TRBD1,TRBJ2-3,TRBV10-3
ASSKNGDTQY,.,TRBJ2-3,TRBV6-5
ASSLIPGGQY,TRBD1,TRBJ2-5,TRBV7-9
ASSPQESNYGYT,.,TRBJ1-2,TRBV18
ASSLGLAGGKNEQF,TRBD2,TRBJ2-1,TRBV7-3
ATSRDRMNTEAF,.,TRBJ1-1,TRBV15
ASRANSKPNTEAF,.,TRBJ1-1,TRBV10-1
ASNLRGPLGNTIY,.,TRBJ1-3,TRBV28
ASSLGGGRSYEQY,.,TRBJ2-7,TRBV7-3
ASSEPQLRTKKGMNTEAF,.,TRBJ1-1,TRBV10-2
ASRGGMNYEQY,.,TRBJ2-7,TRBV19
SVETSGDTQY,.,TRBJ2-3,TRBV29-1
ASSLFWGSSYEQY,.,TRBJ2-7,TRBV7-8
ASSPTGSTEAF,.,TRBJ1-1,TRBV18
ASSSKGAGEKLF,TRBD1,TRBJ1-4,TRBV7-9
ASSSDRGIAF,TRBD1,TRBJ1-1,TRBV7-9
ASSQVDRVGGRANEKLF,TRBD1,TRBJ1-4,TRBV4-2
ASSYASFYNEQF,.,TRBJ2-1,TRBV6-6
ASGDRGRPGELF,TRBD1,TRBJ2-2,TRBV5-1
ASSTDTLNTEAF,.,TRBJ1-1,TRBV11-2
ASSEVGGLATNEKLF,.,TRBJ1-4,TRBV2
ASRYSGDAPEAF,.,TRBJ1-1,TRBV28
ASSSAGTSGETQY,TRBD2,TRBJ2-5,TRBV19
ASSLMRQTSTGELF,.,TRBJ2-2,TRBV13
AWSKRAPGTGELF,.,TRBJ2-2,TRBV30
ASSIGTDINYGYT,.,TRBJ1-2,TRBV7-8
ASSSEGAGGF,.,TRBJ2-1,TRBV5-1
ASSLDRGTQY,TRBD1,TRBJ2-5,TRBV7-3
ASGGGLNTGELF,.,TRBJ2-2,TRBV28
ASSTGTFNQPQH,.,TRBJ1-5,TRBV5-8
ASSDSTYEQY,.,TRBJ2-7,TRBV2
ASSPGRHNTQY,.,TRBJ2-3,TRBV14
ASRRQTSVYNEQF,TRBD2,TRBJ2-1,TRBV5-8
ASSLGGTGYTEQF,TRBD1,TRBJ2-1,TRBV5-4
ASTGQTGNTIY,.,TRBJ1-3,TRBV7-9
ASGLDRNTEAF,.,TRBJ1-1,TRBV12-5
ASSPGPDQPQH,.,TRBJ1-5,TRBV18
ASSQGTSGGTDTQY,TRBD2,TRBJ2-3,TRBV4-2
ASSRRGNGYT,.,TRBJ1-2,TRBV7-6
ASSQSRGPGNTIY,.,TRBJ1-3,TRBV7-3
ASSPTGGNQNYEQY,TRBD1,TRBJ2-7,TRBV18
ASSGEAGPGQEQF,.,TRBJ2-1,TRBV2
AWSRLGQGPSPLH,TRBD1,TRBJ1-6,TRBV30
ASSVRGESGNTIY,.,TRBJ1-3,TRBV9
ATSRDSTSGNTIY,.,TRBJ1-3,TRBV15
AINSGELTDTQY,.,TRBJ2-3,TRBV10-3
ASSPRIGGATNEKLF,.,TRBJ1-4,TRBV9
ASSFGRDRGNIQY,TRBD1,TRBJ2-4,TRBV6-6
ASSDPGQGDEQY,TRBD1,TRBJ2-7,TRBV7-9
AAGALQETQY,.,TRBJ2-5,TRBV28